This passage covers 3 T cell receptor beta chains from one sample sequenced in a study of blood T cell repertoires in COVID-19. Clones were read by immunoSEQ multiplex PCR, and TCRdb kept only the in-frame ones, dropping some. The table has 250,000 to 300,000 clones, roughly 83% seen once. The specimen was peripheral blood. The receptors shown here come from a man aged 60 to 75 who had recovered from COVID-19.

The chain couples TRBV7-8 to TRBJ2-5; TRBD1 agrees at 7 bases. Unmatched junction bases numbered 6, after V lost 4 bases and J lost 4 bases. The CDR3 has 14 amino acids. Germline values: CDR1 SGHVS, CDR2 FQNEAQ. The CDR3 protein is CASSSTGQSETQYF. The CDR3 coding sequence is TGTGCCAGCAGCTCAACGGGACAGTCAGAGACCCAGTACTTC.

The V call is TRBV5-1, the J call TRBJ2-5, with a tentative D call TRBD2 (6 bases). The germline V gene encodes CDR1 SGHRS and CDR2 YFSETQ. The length of the CDR3 is 15 residues. With 4 bases removed from V and 8 bases from J, the gap between germline ends came to 21 bases. The CDR3 loop is CASSPQPGGIGTQYF. The CDR3 DNA reads as TGCGCCAGCAGCCCCCAGCCCGGCGGGATAGGTACCCAGTACTTC.

V gene TRBV4-2 combines with J gene TRBJ2-3; 8 nucleotides agree with TRBD2. The V gene's germline CDR1 is LGHNA and CDR2 YNFKEQ. The CDR3 is 15 residues long. Trimming cost V 4 bases and J 6 bases; bases outside gene matches: 9. CDR3 nucleotide sequence: TGTGCCAGCAGCCCCGTGGGCGGGGGGAAGGATACGCAGTATTTT. It specifies CASSPVGGGKDTQYF.